This is a list of T cell receptor beta chains from one sample in a study of spatial heterogeneity in lung cancer. Via MiXCR, TCRdb re-called the 5' RACE reads, giving one row per CDR3 protein. The sample lists about 23,000 distinct CDR3 sequences; around 4.8% were seen once. The sequences come from lung tumor tissue, collected at surgery. All receptors come from a male donor with early-stage non-small cell lung cancer. Each CDR3 is given with its conserved first and last residue. A D gene is named only where the DNA matches it firmly. Clone size is shown for a subset of rows, as once, few, many or a class of expanded clone.

v_gene	j_gene	d_gene	abundance	CDR3aa	CDR3nt
TRBV27	TRBJ2-1	-	few	CASSLSPTLSSYNEQFF	TGTGCCAGCAGCTTATCCCCTACCCTGAGCTCCTACAATGAGCAGTTCTTC
TRBV20-1	TRBJ1-1	-	few	CSARLGGMPEAFF	TGCAGTGCTAGATTAGGCGGTATGCCTGAAGCTTTCTTT
TRBV11-2	TRBJ2-7	-	many	CASSFGREQYF	TGTGCCAGCAGCTTTGGCCGGGAGCAGTACTTC
TRBV7-2	TRBJ2-5	-	-	CASSLGVISETQYF	TGTGCCAGCAGCTTGGGGGTGATTAGCGAGACCCAGTACTTC
TRBV5-1	TRBJ1-1	-	many	CASSLTDEAFF	TGCGCCAGCAGCTTGACGGATGAAGCTTTCTTT
TRBV18	TRBJ2-2	-	many	CASSPLLDGGELFF	TGTGCCAGCTCACCACTACTCGATGGCGGGGAGCTGTTTTTT
TRBV7-9	TRBJ2-5	-	few	CASSLKLGQETQYF	TGTGCCAGCAGCTTAAAATTGGGACAAGAGACCCAGTACTTC
TRBV15	TRBJ1-5	-	many	CATSRAPVGSNQPQHF	TGTGCCACCAGCAGAGCACCGGTGGGGAGCAATCAGCCCCAGCATTTT
TRBV19	TRBJ2-1	TRBD2	-	CASRSGGSYNEQFF	TGTGCCAGTAGAAGCGGGGGGTCCTACAATGAGCAGTTCTTC
TRBV27	TRBJ1-6	-	many	CASSSTGRAIRNLHF	TGTGCCAGCAGTTCGACGGGGAGGGCAATTCGAAACCTCCACTTT
TRBV20-1	TRBJ2-1	TRBD2	many	CSASRLAGGYNEQFF	TGCAGTGCTAGCCGACTAGCGGGGGGTTACAATGAGCAGTTCTTC
TRBV28	TRBJ1-1	-	many	CATRSDPEAFF	TGTGCCACCCGAAGTGACCCTGAAGCTTTCTTT
TRBV7-9	TRBJ2-1	TRBD2	medium-sized	CASSLGTSGYNEQFF	TGTGCCAGCAGCTTAGGGACTAGCGGCTACAATGAGCAGTTCTTC
TRBV10-3	TRBJ2-3	TRBD2	-	CAISMTSGSGTDTQYF	TGTGCCATCAGTATGACTAGCGGGAGCGGCACAGATACGCAGTATTTT
TRBV4-3	TRBJ2-3	TRBD2	many	CASSQDKRDTDTQYF	TGCGCCAGCAGCCAAGATAAGCGGGACACAGATACGCAGTATTTT
TRBV6-1	TRBJ2-7	TRBD1	many	CASGSRQGRREQYF	TGTGCCAGCGGATCCCGACAGGGTAGGAGAGAGCAGTACTTC
TRBV27	TRBJ1-1	-	many	CASSWDPTGATEAFF	TGTGCCAGCAGTTGGGATCCAACGGGGGCCACTGAAGCTTTCTTT
TRBV6-5	TRBJ1-2	-	many	CASSALGAGYTF	TGTGCCAGCAGTGCACTGGGGGCTGGCTACACCTTC
TRBV6-5	TRBJ1-6	-	many	CASSPASLNSPLHF	TGTGCCAGCAGTCCCGCTTCTCTAAATTCACCCCTCCACTTT
TRBV4-1	TRBJ2-6	-	medium-sized	CASSASGGGSSGANVLTF	TGCGCCAGCAGTGCCAGTGGAGGGGGCAGCTCTGGGGCCAACGTCCTGACTTTC
TRBV20-1	TRBJ2-3	TRBD2	few	CSASRTSGSREGTDTQYF	TGCAGTGCTAGTCGGACTAGCGGGAGTAGGGAGGGCACAGATACGCAGTATTTT
TRBV27	TRBJ2-2	-	many	CASSFGPGYGKRAGELFF	TGTGCCAGCAGTTTTGGGCCGGGCTATGGGAAACGCGCCGGGGAGCTGTTTTTT
TRBV7-2	TRBJ2-5	TRBD1	many	CASSFPGTGGSETQYF	TGTGCCAGCAGCTTTCCCGGGACAGGGGGCAGTGAGACCCAGTACTTC
TRBV6-2/TRBV6-3	TRBJ2-7	-	many	CASSYWAGSEQYF	TGTGCCAGCAGTTACTGGGCGGGAAGCGAGCAGTACTTC
TRBV24-1	TRBJ2-1	-	medium-sized	CATSVRSRNEQFF	TGTGCCACCAGTGTGAGGTCCAGGAATGAGCAGTTCTTC
TRBV6-1	TRBJ2-7	-	-	CASSLAGYEQYF	TGTGCCAGCAGTCTTGCAGGCTACGAGCAGTACTTC
TRBV28	TRBJ2-1	TRBD1	many	CACIGTVSREQFF	TGTGCCTGCATCGGGACAGTTAGTAGAGAGCAGTTCTTC